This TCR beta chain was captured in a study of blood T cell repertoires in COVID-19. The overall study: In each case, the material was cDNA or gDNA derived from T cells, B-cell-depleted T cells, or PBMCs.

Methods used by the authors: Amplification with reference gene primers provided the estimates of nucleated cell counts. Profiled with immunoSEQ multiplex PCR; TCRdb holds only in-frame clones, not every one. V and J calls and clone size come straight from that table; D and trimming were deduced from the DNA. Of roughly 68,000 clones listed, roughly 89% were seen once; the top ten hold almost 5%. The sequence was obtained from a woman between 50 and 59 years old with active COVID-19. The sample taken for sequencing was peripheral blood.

For the CDR3, the DNA is TGTGCCAGCAGTGAAGCGCCAAAGCGCCGAGGTTCCTACGAGCAGTACTTC. It yields the protein CASSEAPKRRGSYEQYF. The gene calls are TRBV6-1 and TRBJ2-7; D remains ambiguous. Germline CDR1 and CDR2: MNHNS and SASEGT. V was clipped by 0 bases and J by 1 base, with 16 bases between them. This CDR3 has 17 amino acids.